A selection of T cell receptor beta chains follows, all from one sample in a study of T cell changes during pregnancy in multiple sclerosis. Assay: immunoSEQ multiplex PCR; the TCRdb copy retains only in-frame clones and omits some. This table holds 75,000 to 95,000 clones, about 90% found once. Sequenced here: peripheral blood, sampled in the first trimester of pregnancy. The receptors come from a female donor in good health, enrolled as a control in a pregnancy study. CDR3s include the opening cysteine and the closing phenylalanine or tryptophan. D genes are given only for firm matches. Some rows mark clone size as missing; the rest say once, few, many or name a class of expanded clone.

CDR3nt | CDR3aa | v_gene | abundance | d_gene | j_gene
TGCGCCAGCAGCTCCGGGACAGGGAACACCGGGGAGCTGTTTTTT | CASSSGTGNTGELFF | TRBV5-1 | - | TRBD1 | TRBJ2-2
TGTGCCAGCTCAATCCGGGACAGGAGCTCCTACGAGCAGTACTTC | CASSIRDRSSYEQYF | TRBV18 | - | TRBD1 | TRBJ2-7
TGTGCCAGTAGTATAGAGGGCAGGGTCGGCACAGATACGCAGTATTTT | CASSIEGRVGTDTQYF | TRBV19 | - | - | TRBJ2-3
TGTGCCAGCAGCCGTGGGACTAGCGGGAGTAATGAGCAGTTCTTC | CASSRGTSGSNEQFF | TRBV9 | - | TRBD2 | TRBJ2-1
TGCGCCAGCAGTGACGGGGTTCGGGCTGAAGCTTTCTTT | CASSDGVRAEAFF | TRBV10-1 | - | - | TRBJ1-1
TGTGCCAGCAGCCATGGGCGGGTTGATCAGCCCCAGCATTTT | CASSHGRVDQPQHF | TRBV7-9 | - | - | TRBJ1-5
TGTGCCAGCAGTGACAGGGTTAATTCACCCCTCCACTTT | CASSDRVNSPLHF | TRBV2 | - | - | TRBJ1-6
TGTGCCAGTACCCCGAGGGGACAGGGTATGAAGGAAAAACTGTTTTTT | CASTPRGQGMKEKLFF | TRBV19 | - | TRBD1 | TRBJ1-4
TGTGCCAGCAGCTTCGGTCGGGGCACTGAAGCTTTCTTT | CASSFGRGTEAFF | TRBV7-9 | few | - | TRBJ1-1
TGCGCCAGCAGCCAAGAACGGGGGGTTTACAATGAGCAGTTCTTC | CASSQERGVYNEQFF | TRBV4-3 | - | TRBD2 | TRBJ2-1
TGCGCCAGCACCACGACTAGCGGGAGAGCAGGCACCGGGGAGCTGTTTTTT | CASTTTSGRAGTGELFF | TRBV4-3 | - | TRBD2 | TRBJ2-2
TGTGCCAGCAGGGGAGGACAGGGAGGCAATCAGCCCCAGCATTTT | CASRGGQGGNQPQHF | TRBV2 | - | TRBD1 | TRBJ1-5
TGTGCCAGCTCACCTCAGACGGGAGCTAATGAAAAACTGTTTTTT | CASSPQTGANEKLFF | TRBV18 | - | - | TRBJ1-4
TGTGCCAGCAGTGTCCAGGGGTATGGCTACACCTTC | CASSVQGYGYTF | TRBV6-1 | - | - | TRBJ1-2
TGTGCCTGGAGTACCACCTTGGGCAGGGAATCCTATGGCTACACCTTC | CAWSTTLGRESYGYTF | TRBV30 | - | - | TRBJ1-2
TGTGCCAGCAGCCCGGGAGCGAACTATGGCTACACCTTC | CASSPGANYGYTF | TRBV6-6 | - | - | TRBJ1-2
TGTGCCAGCAGCGTAACAGGGGGTCCCTACGAGCAGTACTTC | CASSVTGGPYEQYF | TRBV7-2 | - | TRBD1 | TRBJ2-7
TGTGCCAGCTCACCAAACACAGCTCGGGAGCAGTACTTC | CASSPNTAREQYF | TRBV18 | - | - | TRBJ2-7
TGTGCCAGCAGTGAAGGGACAGGGTTCGAGCAGTACTTC | CASSEGTGFEQYF | TRBV2 | - | TRBD1 | TRBJ2-7
TGTGCCAGCAGTACTAATACAGGTTATGAAAAACTGTTTTTT | CASSTNTGYEKLFF | TRBV6-5 | - | - | TRBJ1-4
TGCGCCAGCAGCTTGGCCGCAGGGGCGGCTGGAAACACCATATATTTT | CASSLAAGAAGNTIYF | TRBV5-1 | - | - | TRBJ1-3
TGTGCCAGCAGCCAAGAGCCCAGTGCTTGGTACAATGAGCAGTTCTTC | CASSQEPSAWYNEQFF | TRBV4-2 | - | - | TRBJ2-1
TGTGCCTGGAGTGACGGGAGGAACACCATATATTTT | CAWSDGRNTIYF | TRBV30 | - | - | TRBJ1-3
TGTGCCAGCTCACCACCGGGGGGGCGGGCAGATACGCAGTATTTT | CASSPPGGRADTQYF | TRBV18 | - | - | TRBJ2-3
TGTGCCAGCAGCTCGAAGCAGGGTACTAATTCACCCCTCCACTTT | CASSSKQGTNSPLHF | TRBV5-4 | - | - | TRBJ1-6
TGTGCCAGCTCACCAATGGCTAACACTGAAGCTTTCTTT | CASSPMANTEAFF | TRBV18 | few | - | TRBJ1-1
TGCGCCAGCAGAGGGACAGGGGTCACTGAAGCTTTCTTT | CASRGTGVTEAFF | TRBV4-1 | few | TRBD1 | TRBJ1-1
TGTGCCAGCCAGGGACAGGTGAATGAAAAACTGTTTTTT | CASQGQVNEKLFF | TRBV18 | - | TRBD1 | TRBJ1-4